This entry lists 10 T cell receptor beta chains sequenced from one sample in a study of shared clonotypes between healthy human individuals. TCRdb keeps only in-frame clones here, not all; method: immunoSEQ multiplex PCR. The sample yields under 1,900,000 clones, approximately 98.5% seen once. Specimen: naive CD4+ T cells sorted from blood. The subset denotes: CD45RA+ positively selected. The source of these receptors is a young man in good health.

This chain uses TRBV28 with TRBJ2-7; perhaps D is TRBD1 or TRBD2 (6 bases each). This CDR3 has 14 residues. CDR1 is MDHEN, CDR2 SYDVKM, per germline. V lost 7 bases and J lost 3, with 16 bases in between. The CDR3 nucleotides are TGTGCCAGCACTACCCCGGGGGCAGACTACGAGCAGTACTTC. Encoded protein: CASTTPGADYEQYF.

This rearrangement joins TRBV19 to TRBJ1-1; D not resolved. Trimming shortened V by 6 bases and J by 6 bases, and 11 bases separated the two germline ends. Germline V gene lookup returns CDR1 LNHDA and CDR2 SQIVND (reference sequence). The CDR3 is 12 residues long. CDR3 loop: CASRRRSSEAFF. The DNA of the CDR3 is TGTGCCAGTAGACGGAGGTCTTCTGAAGCTTTCTTT. The full variable domain, in which reference TRBV19 and TRBJ1-1 provide the parts outside the CDR3, is DGGITQSPKYLFRKEGQNVTLSCEQNLNHDAMYWYRQDPGQGLRLIYYSQIVNDFQKGDIAEGYSVSREKKESFPLTVTSAQKNPTAFYLCASRRRSSEAFFGQGTRLTVV.

Regarding this clone: As the CDR3 is not closed by the conserved phenylalanine or tryptophan, this likely results from a read error. It is unclear where the CDR3 begins or ends on the DNA, so no DNA is shown, and the CDR3 is as TCRdb lists it. This rearrangement joins TRBV6-5 to TRBJ1-5. The CDR3 length is 10 residues, termini included. Germline CDR1 and CDR2: MNHEY and SVGAGI. This CDR3 reads CASSYTTAPG.

The chain employs TRBV5-1 and TRBJ1-1; D call uncertain. V was trimmed by 0 bases and J by 4 bases, leaving 10 bases between them. Germline V gene data show CDR1 as SGHRS and CDR2 as YFSETQ. This CDR3 has 14 amino acids. CDR3 DNA sequence: TGCGCCAGCAGCTTGGGGTTCGGGAGCACTGAAGCTTTCTTT. This translates into CASSLGFGSTEAFF.

This chain uses TRBV29-1 with TRBJ2-1, with 9 bases lining up with TRBD2. CDR1 is SQVTM, CDR2 ANQGSEA, per germline. V trimming: 0 bases; J trimming: 0 bases; junction bases outside the gene matches: 6. There are 17 residues in the CDR3. The CDR3 protein is CSVEDVAGESSYNEQFF. CDR3 in DNA: TGCAGCGTTGAAGATGTAGCGGGAGAGAGCTCCTACAATGAGCAGTTCTTC.

This chain connects TRBV25-1 to TRBJ2-1; D could derive from TRBD1 or TRBD2 (5 bases each). CDR1 MGHDK and CDR2 SYGVNS come from the germline V gene. This CDR3 is 16 amino acids long. Trimming stripped 2 bases from V and 3 bases from J, with 14 bases between. Here the CDR3 reads CASSERDGRIYNEQFF. The CDR3 region has the DNA TGTGCCAGCAGTGAACGGGACGGACGGATCTACAATGAGCAGTTCTTC. The variable domain in full, completed from reference TRBV25-1 and TRBJ2-1, reads EADIYQTPRYLVIGTGKKITLECSQTMGHDKMYWYQQDPGMELHLIHYSYGVNSTEKGDLSSESTVSRIRTEHFPLTLESARPSHTSQYLCASSERDGRIYNEQFFGPGTRLTVL.

The chain has TRBV7-9 and TRBJ2-1; D unclear. CDR3 length equals 15 residues. Trimming cost V 4 bases and J 2 bases, with 12 bases left between them. In germline, CDR1 is SEHNR, CDR2 FQNEAQ (reference sequence). The CDR3 sequence: CASSSPPKTYNEQFF. For the CDR3, the DNA is TGTGCCAGCAGCTCCCCGCCTAAAACCTACAATGAGCAGTTCTTC.

The chain carries TRBV5-4 and TRBJ2-2; D is uncertain. CDR3 length: 13 residues. Looked up from germline, CDR1 is SGHNT and CDR2 is YYREEE (reference sequence). With 3 bases removed from V and 5 bases from J, the gap between germline ends came to 8 bases. The CDR3 is CASSYQRTGELFF. The CDR3 DNA sequence: TGTGCCAGCAGCTACCAGCGTACCGGGGAGCTGTTTTTT.

This clone was seen a single time. The chain uses TRBV18 and TRBJ2-3, with a possible D match to TRBD1 (6 bases). The V gene lost 1 base and the J gene lost 0 bases, with 17 bases spanning the gap. This CDR3 region has 18 residues. Germline-derived CDR1 and CDR2 are KGHSH and LQKENI. CDR3 DNA: TGTGCCAGCTCACCACTCCTGGGTACAGGGAGCAGCACAGATACGCAGTATTTT. Amino acids: CASSPLLGTGSSTDTQYF.

The chain employs TRBV9 and TRBJ2-5, with D maybe TRBD2 (6 bases). Trimming pared 0 bases from V and 4 bases from J, leaving 10 bases between. The CDR3 contains 14 residues. Germline V gene lookup returns CDR1 SGDLS and CDR2 YYNGEE. The CDR3, as DNA: TGTGCCAGCAGCGTAGAGGGGAGGTTAGAGACCCAGTACTTC. Its translation is CASSVEGRLETQYF.